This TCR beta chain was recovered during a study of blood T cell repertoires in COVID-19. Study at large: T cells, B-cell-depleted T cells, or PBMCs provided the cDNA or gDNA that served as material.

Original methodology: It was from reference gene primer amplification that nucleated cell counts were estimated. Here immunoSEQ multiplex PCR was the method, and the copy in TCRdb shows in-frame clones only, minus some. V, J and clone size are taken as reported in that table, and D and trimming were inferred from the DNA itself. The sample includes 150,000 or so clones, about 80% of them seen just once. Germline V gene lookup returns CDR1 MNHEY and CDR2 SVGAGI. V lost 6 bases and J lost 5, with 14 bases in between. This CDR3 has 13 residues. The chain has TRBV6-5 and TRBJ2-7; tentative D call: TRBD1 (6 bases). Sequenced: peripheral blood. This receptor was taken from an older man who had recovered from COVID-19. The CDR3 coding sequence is TGTGCCAGCAGCAACCCTGGACAGAACGAGCAGTACTTC. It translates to CASSNPGQNEQYF.